A selection of T cell receptor beta chains follows, all from one sample in a study of blood T cell repertoires in COVID-19. Only in-frame clones appear in the TCRdb table, and some are missing; sequencing was by immunoSEQ multiplex PCR. The sample records under 250,000 clones, 92% being singletons. Material for sequencing was peripheral blood. These receptors were taken from a man younger than 45 with acute or convalescent COVID-19. The CDR3 runs from the conserved cysteine through the conserved F or W. A D gene is named only where the DNA matches it firmly. Clone size appears in some rows only: once, few, many, or a class for an expanded clone.

clone_size | d_call | j_call | v_call | cdr3_nt | cdr3_aa
- | - | TRBJ2-7 | TRBV27 | TGTGCCAGCAGTCAACTGACAAGGTTCTACGAGCAGTACTTC | CASSQLTRFYEQYF
- | TRBD1 | TRBJ2-7 | TRBV4-1 | TGCGCCAGCAGCTTAAGAGTGGGGACAGCCGCTACCTACGAGCAGTACTTC | CASSLRVGTAATYEQYF
- | TRBD2 | TRBJ2-1 | TRBV11-3 | TGTGCCAGCAGCTTAGAACTAGCGGGGGGGAATAATGAGCAGTTCTTC | CASSLELAGGNNEQFF
once | TRBD1 | TRBJ2-7 | TRBV6-5 | TGTGCCAGCAGTTTCTCCGGGACAGGGCCCACCTACGAGCAGTACTTC | CASSFSGTGPTYEQYF
- | - | TRBJ2-3 | TRBV3-1/TRBV3-2 | TGTGCCAGCAGCCAAGGGCTAGAAGATACGCAGTATTTT | CASSQGLEDTQYF
few | TRBD2 | TRBJ2-2 | TRBV10-3 | TGTGCCATCAGTGAGTTCACCGGGACTAGCGGGAGGTCCACCGGGGAGCTGTTTTTT | CAISEFTGTSGRSTGELFF
- | - | TRBJ1-2 | TRBV5-1 | TGCGCCAGCAGCTCCGGACTCGGAGGCTACACCTTC | CASSSGLGGYTF
- | TRBD1 | TRBJ1-2 | TRBV9 | TGTGCCAGCAGCGTAACGGGACAGGGCTCCTATGGCTACACCTTC | CASSVTGQGSYGYTF
- | - | TRBJ2-5 | TRBV18 | TGTGCCAGCTCATCCCCCTCGGGCAGGGGCAAAGAGACCCAGTACTTC | CASSSPSGRGKETQYF
- | - | TRBJ2-2 | TRBV4-1 | TGCGCCAGCAGCCAAGATGGACAGCTAACCGGGGAGCTGTTTTTT | CASSQDGQLTGELFF
- | TRBD1 | TRBJ1-2 | TRBV5-8 | TGTGCCAGCAGCTTGGTGAGACAGGGGTATGGCTACACCTTC | CASSLVRQGYGYTF
- | - | TRBJ1-1 | TRBV5-1 | TGCGCCAGCAGCTTAGGAGGGGTCGACACTGAAGCTTTCTTT | CASSLGGVDTEAFF
- | TRBD1 | TRBJ2-7 | TRBV6-6 | TGTGCCAGCAGTTACTCGACAGGGCGCTCCTACGAGCAGTACTTC | CASSYSTGRSYEQYF
few | TRBD2 | TRBJ2-1 | TRBV6-6 | TGTGCCAGCAGCCCCTACGGGGTGGGGGGGAACAATGAGCAGTTCTTC | CASSPYGVGGNNEQFF
- | TRBD2 | TRBJ2-6 | TRBV4-2 | TGTGCCAGCAGCCAAGATGGGGTAGCGGGAGGGGCTGGGGCCAACGTCCTGACTTTC | CASSQDGVAGGAGANVLTF
once | TRBD2 | TRBJ2-1 | TRBV29-1 | TGCAGCGTTTGGTTACTAGCGGCCTACTCCTACAATGAGCAGTTCTTC | CSVWLLAAYSYNEQFF
few | - | TRBJ1-6 | TRBV7-9 | TGTGCCAGCAGCTTTCTGAGTACTCGTTCACCCCTCCACTTT | CASSFLSTRSPLHF
- | TRBD1 | TRBJ1-2 | TRBV5-1 | TGCGCCAGCGCGCGTGCGACAGGGGAATATGGCTACACCTTC | CASARATGEYGYTF
- | TRBD1 | TRBJ1-2 | TRBV14 | TGTGCCAGCAGCCAAGGACAGGGGACCTATGGCTACACCTTC | CASSQGQGTYGYTF
- | TRBD1 | TRBJ2-7 | TRBV29-1 | TGCAGCGCCTCCTTGGACAGGGGGGTATTCGCACGGAACGAGCAGTACTTC | CSASLDRGVFARNEQYF
- | - | TRBJ1-5 | TRBV19 | TGTGCCTCCGGGATGGGGGGTCAGCCCCAGCATTTT | CASGMGGQPQHF
- | TRBD2 | TRBJ2-3 | TRBV5-4 | TGTGCCAGCGGACTAACTAGCGGGGTCACAGATACGCAGTATTTT | CASGLTSGVTDTQYF
- | - | TRBJ2-3 | TRBV5-1 | TGCGCCAGAGGCGAAGAGGAGGGCCTATACCGCTCCACAGATACGCAGTATTTT | CARGEEEGLYRSTDTQYF
- | - | TRBJ2-1 | TRBV10-1 | TGCGCCAGCAGTGACAATAATCCGGGACAATTCTTCTTC | CASSDNNPGQFFF
- | TRBD1 | TRBJ1-2 | TRBV7-8 | TGTGCCAGCAGCACGGACAGGGTTTATGGCTACACCTTC | CASSTDRVYGYTF
- | TRBD1 | TRBJ1-6 | TRBV4-1 | TGCGCCAGCAGCCTGGGACAGTTTAATTCACCCCTCCACTTT | CASSLGQFNSPLHF
- | - | TRBJ1-2 | TRBV18 | TGTGCCAGCTCACCTGGGGAGAGATATGGCTACACCTTC | CASSPGERYGYTF
- | - | TRBJ2-1 | TRBV6-5 | TGTGCCAGCAGTTCAGGGTTTGAGCAGTTCTTC | CASSSGFEQFF
- | - | TRBJ2-5 | TRBV5-4 | TGTGCCAGCAGCTTGGCGGGGGAACAGGGGCCCCAAGAGACCCAGTACTTC | CASSLAGEQGPQETQYF
- | - | TRBJ2-5 | TRBV2 | TGTGCCAGCAACCAGGGGTTTGTGAGAACCCAGTACTTC | CASNQGFVRTQYF
- | TRBD2 | TRBJ2-7 | TRBV27 | TGTGCCAGCAGACGTAGCGGGGGCTCCTACGAGCAGTACTTC | CASRRSGGSYEQYF
few | - | TRBJ1-2 | TRBV6-5 | TGTGCCAGCAGTTACTCCAGGTTCACTAACTATGGCTACACCTTC | CASSYSRFTNYGYTF
- | - | TRBJ2-7 | TRBV27 | TGTGCCAGCATGTCGACGGGGAGGGAGCAGTACTTC | CASMSTGREQYF
- | TRBD1 | TRBJ1-5 | TRBV4-2 | TGTGCCAGCAGCCAAGATGACAGGGGATATAGCAATCAGCCCCAGCATTTT | CASSQDDRGYSNQPQHF
- | TRBD2 | TRBJ2-5 | TRBV6-5 | TGTGCCAGCAGGACTAGCGGGGCTGAGACCCAGTACTTC | CASRTSGAETQYF
- | - | TRBJ2-6 | TRBV5-1 | TGCGCCAGCAGCGATCAGGGGAGAGGGGCCAACGTCCTGACTTTC | CASSDQGRGANVLTF
- | - | TRBJ2-7 | TRBV27 | TGTGCCAGCAGTTTGGATGGGGCCGAGCAGTACTTC | CASSLDGAEQYF
- | - | TRBJ1-3 | TRBV6-4 | TGTGCCAGCAGTGACTCGACCGGGAGACTCCAAGGAAACACCATATATTTT | CASSDSTGRLQGNTIYF
- | - | TRBJ1-2 | TRBV5-8 | TGTGCCAGCAGTTATAAGACAGATAACTATGGCTACACCTTC | CASSYKTDNYGYTF
- | TRBD1 | TRBJ2-5 | TRBV4-1 | TGCGCCAGCAGCTATGGTGGTAGGGGGCTAGAGACCCAGTACTTC | CASSYGGRGLETQYF
- | - | TRBJ1-1 | TRBV29-1 | TGCAGCGTTGCGACAGTGAACACTGAAGCTTTCTTT | CSVATVNTEAFF
- | TRBD1 | TRBJ2-4 | TRBV7-8 | TGTGCCAGCAGTTGGAAGACCGGGACAGGGATTTTGAACATTCAGTACTTC | CASSWKTGTGILNIQYF
- | TRBD1 | TRBJ2-1 | TRBV5-1 | TGCGCCAGCAGCCCCCCTACGGGACAGGGGATCAATGAGCAGTTCTTC | CASSPPTGQGINEQFF
- | - | TRBJ2-1 | TRBV29-1 | TGCAGCGTCGGAGCGGGTTCTCAGTTCTTC | CSVGAGSQFF
- | TRBD1 | TRBJ1-2 | TRBV15 | TGTGCCACCAGCATCGGAGGACAGGGGGCGCTTGGCTACACCTTC | CATSIGGQGALGYTF
- | TRBD2 | TRBJ2-2 | TRBV28 | TGTGCCAGCAGTCCGGAGCGGGGGTTGAACACCGGGGAGCTGTTTTTT | CASSPERGLNTGELFF
- | - | TRBJ2-4 | TRBV2 | TGTGCCAGCAGTGAGACTAGAGGGCCCCATTCTCTAGCCAAAAACATTCAGTACTTC | CASSETRGPHSLAKNIQYF
once | - | TRBJ2-1 | TRBV28 | TGTGCCAGCAGTTCATACTACGTGAAAAAGCAGTTCTTC | CASSSYYVKKQFF
- | TRBD1 | TRBJ1-4 | TRBV5-6 | TGTGCCAGCAGCTTGGACGGGACAGGTTTTCGAAAACTGTTTTTT | CASSLDGTGFRKLFF
- | - | TRBJ2-2 | TRBV4-1 | TGCGCCAGCAGCCAAATTGACTCGAACACCGGGGAGCTGTTTTTT | CASSQIDSNTGELFF
- | - | TRBJ2-2 | TRBV30 | TGTGCCTGGACCCTCTGGGGTAGCGGAAACACCGGGGAGCTGTTTTTT | CAWTLWGSGNTGELFF